This is a list of T cell receptor beta chains from one sample in a study of blood T cell repertoires in COVID-19. Using immunoSEQ multiplex PCR, the repertoire was profiled, and TCRdb retains in-frame clones only, with some absent. The sample yields about 58,000 clones, around 79% seen once. Sequences were obtained from peripheral blood. All receptors come from a human donor in a cohort sampled during active COVID-19. Both conserved end residues are part of each CDR3. The order of the fields is D gene, clone size, J gene, V gene, CDR3 protein, CDR3 DNA. A D gene is named only where the DNA matches it firmly. Size tells how often a clone was seen (once, few, many) or the class of an expanded clone, and some rows leave it out.

D gene: TRBD1
clone size: once
J gene: TRBJ1-5
V gene: TRBV27
CDR3 protein: CASSKQGVVNQPQHF
CDR3 DNA: TGTGCCAGCAGTAAACAGGGGGTGGTCAATCAGCCCCAGCATTTT

D gene: TRBD1
clone size: .
J gene: TRBJ2-3
V gene: TRBV24-1
CDR3 protein: CATTGQGADTQYF
CDR3 DNA: TGTGCCACCACGGGACAGGGGGCAGATACGCAGTATTTT

D gene: .
clone size: .
J gene: TRBJ1-2
V gene: TRBV5-6
CDR3 protein: CASSYRVANYGYTF
CDR3 DNA: TGTGCCAGCAGCTACAGGGTGGCTAACTATGGCTACACCTTC

D gene: .
clone size: .
J gene: TRBJ1-1
V gene: TRBV5-4
CDR3 protein: CASSFGWGQNTEAFF
CDR3 DNA: TGTGCCAGCAGCTTTGGTTGGGGGCAGAACACTGAAGCTTTCTTT

D gene: TRBD2
clone size: few
J gene: TRBJ2-1
V gene: TRBV9
CDR3 protein: CASSVGGGASYNEQFF
CDR3 DNA: TGTGCCAGCAGCGTAGGCGGGGGAGCCTCCTACAATGAGCAGTTCTTC

D gene: .
clone size: .
J gene: TRBJ2-7
V gene: TRBV6-5
CDR3 protein: CASSYSSSSGYEQYF
CDR3 DNA: TGTGCCAGCAGTTACTCGTCCTCCTCAGGCTACGAGCAGTACTTC

D gene: TRBD2
clone size: .
J gene: TRBJ2-7
V gene: TRBV7-2
CDR3 protein: CASSLMVGRVTYEQYF
CDR3 DNA: TGTGCCAGCAGCTTAATGGTCGGGAGGGTCACCTACGAGCAGTACTTC

D gene: .
clone size: once
J gene: TRBJ2-7
V gene: TRBV7-2
CDR3 protein: CASSGGSSYEQYF
CDR3 DNA: TGTGCCAGCAGCGGGGGGAGCTCCTACGAGCAGTACTTC

D gene: .
clone size: .
J gene: TRBJ2-7
V gene: TRBV28
CDR3 protein: CASRYVTGPSYEQYF
CDR3 DNA: TGTGCCAGCAGGTACGTCACAGGGCCTTCCTACGAGCAGTACTTC

D gene: .
clone size: .
J gene: TRBJ1-5
V gene: TRBV6-5
CDR3 protein: CASSSLGALNQPQHF
CDR3 DNA: TGTGCCAGCAGTTCGCTGGGGGCACTCAATCAGCCCCAGCATTTT

D gene: .
clone size: .
J gene: TRBJ2-1
V gene: TRBV27
CDR3 protein: CASRRDSYNEQFF
CDR3 DNA: TGTGCCAGCAGGCGGGACAGCTACAATGAGCAGTTCTTC

D gene: .
clone size: .
J gene: TRBJ2-1
V gene: TRBV5-1
CDR3 protein: CASSLVPGSYNEQFF
CDR3 DNA: TGCGCCAGCAGCTTGGTCCCCGGCTCCTACAATGAGCAGTTCTTC